This T cell receptor (beta chain) stems from a study of Ad26.COV2.S vaccination and SARS-CoV-2 variants. Documented treatment: some 19 received Ad26.COV2.S at low or high dose, single or two shots; about 5 received placebo; per-sample allocation not given. The samples were gathered on day 63 after the first injection of vaccine or placebo. TCRdb's copy holds only in-frame clones and misses some; the assay was immunoSEQ multiplex PCR. The data contain around 320,000 clones, approximately 86% of them singletons. This sample comprised peripheral blood, obtained in a trial of Ad26.COV2.S vaccine versus placebo. The receptor comes from a person aged 18-65 years who received the Ad26.COV2.S COVID-19 vaccine or a placebo.

The CDR3 nucleotides are TGTGCCAGCAGCTTGAGGCTAGCGGCTAACACCGGGGAGCTGTTTTTT. Translated, it gives CASSLRLAANTGELFF. V usage is TRBV5-5 and J usage is TRBJ2-2; 7 bases map to TRBD2. The CDR3 extends over 16 amino acids. V was pared by 1 base and J by 2 bases, with 5 bases of the junction left unmatched. Germline values: CDR1 SGHKS, CDR2 YYEKEE (reference sequence).